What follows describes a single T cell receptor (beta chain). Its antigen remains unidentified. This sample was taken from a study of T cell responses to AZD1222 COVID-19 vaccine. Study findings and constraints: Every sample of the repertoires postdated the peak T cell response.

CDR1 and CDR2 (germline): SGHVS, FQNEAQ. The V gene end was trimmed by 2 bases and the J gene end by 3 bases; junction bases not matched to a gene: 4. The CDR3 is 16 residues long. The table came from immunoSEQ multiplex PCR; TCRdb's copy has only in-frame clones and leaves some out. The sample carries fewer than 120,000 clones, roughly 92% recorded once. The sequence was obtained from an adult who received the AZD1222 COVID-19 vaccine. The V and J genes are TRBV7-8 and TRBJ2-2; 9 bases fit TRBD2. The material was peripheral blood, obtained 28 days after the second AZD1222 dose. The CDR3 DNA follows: TGTGCCAGCAGCTTATTAAGCGGGGGGCACACCGGGGAGCTGTTTTTT. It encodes CASSLLSGGHTGELFF.